Below, 12 T cell receptor beta chains from the same sample are listed, as sequenced in a study of human T cells and chemical hapten exposure (dated by TCRdb to about 2021). The sample's time point label, decoded: pre-sensitization, week 0. Explained via the paper, the treatment or condition label denotes: therapeutic diphenylcyclopropenone sensitization with weekly scalp DPC. Libraries were built with RACE. These reads were obtained on a NextSeq 500. In TCRdb, the public reads were trimmed at Q25 with fastp and aligned with MiXCR, with productive beta chains retained. Each entry merges the rows of one CDR3 protein and shows their most common DNA and genes. The sample data list a few hundred thousand distinct CDR3 sequences, and around 5% of these were observed just once. The ten largest clones add up to about 8.2% of the sample. Source: whole blood, taken in connection with sensitization to the hapten diphenylcyclopropenone (DPC). The source of these receptors is a woman aged 18-29 years with alopecia areata. Some clones in this sample may be carry-over from other donors' samples.

This clonotype was counted ten times or more. The chain is built from TRBV28 and TRBJ1-4; D possibly corresponds to TRBD1 (6 bases). Trimming cost V 6 bases and J 0 bases, with 14 bases left between them. The germline V gene encodes CDR1 MDHEN and CDR2 SYDVKM. The CDR3 has 16 residues. This CDR3 reads CASSPLGAATNEKLFF. DNA of the CDR3: TGTGCCAGCAGCCCCCTGGGGGCAGCAACTAATGAAAAACTGTTTTTT. Combining the CDR3 with reference TRBV28 and TRBJ1-4 gives the whole variable domain DVKVTQSSRYLVKRTGEKVFLECVQDMDHENMFWYRQDPGLGLRLIYFSYDVKMKEKGDIPEGYSVSREKKERFSLILESASTNQTSMYLCASSPLGAATNEKLFFGSGTQLSVL.

This clonotype has at least ten counts. The CDR3 coding sequence is TGTGCCAGTAGTTCACCCACTGGACACCTATATGGCTACACCTTC. Translating gives CASSSPTGHLYGYTF. The V gene is TRBV19, the J gene TRBJ1-2; maybe TRBD1 (5 bases). This CDR3 comprises 15 residues. Germline values: CDR1 LNHDA, CDR2 SQIVND (reference sequence). V was cut by 5 bases and J by 5 bases, with 18 bases left in between.

CDR3 protein: CASSRQYGQGENIQYF. DNA of the CDR3: TGTGCCAGCAGCCGACAGTACGGACAGGGGGAAAACATTCAGTACTTC. The chain couples TRBV4-2 to TRBJ2-4; 10 bases match TRBD1. The CDR3 extends over 16 amino acids. CDR1 is LGHNA and CDR2 is YNFKEQ in the germline V gene. J was trimmed by 5 bases and V by 4 bases; bases with no gene match: 8.

This clonotype was seen repeatedly, ten times or more. In DNA form, the CDR3 reads TGTGCCAGCAAACGCCAGACTTATAATTCACCCCTCCACTTT. Amino acid sequence: CASKRQTYNSPLHF. This chain links TRBV6-6 with TRBJ1-6; D is undetermined. V gave up 7 bases and J gave up 4 bases, with 11 bases separating them. Germline V lookup: CDR1 MNHNY, CDR2 SVGAGI (reference sequence). CDR3 length: 14 residues.

The chain carries TRBV2 and TRBJ1-6; TRBD1 agrees at 11 bases. The CDR3 totals 15 residues. Germline V gene sequence: CDR1 SNHLY, CDR2 FYNNEI. After removal of 6 bases from V and 5 bases from J, the junction contained 3 bases not matched to a gene. CDR3 in DNA: TGTGCCAGCAGCCGGACAGGGGGCGATAATTCACCCCTCCACTTT. Residues: CASSRTGGDNSPLHF.

This clonotype was seen a few times. The chain couples TRBV7-2 to TRBJ2-3; 15 bases fit TRBD2. V dropped 4 bases and J dropped 7; count of bases not matched to a gene: 6. CDR1 is SGHTA, CDR2 FQGNSA, per germline. CDR3 length: 16 amino acids. This chain's CDR3 is CASSWTSGGEVYTQYF. CDR3 bases: TGTGCCAGCAGCTGGACTAGCGGGGGGGAGGTGTATACGCAGTATTTT.

This clonotype has ten or more counts. The chain is built from TRBV10-3 and TRBJ1-1; TRBD1 is a possible D gene (6 bases). The germline CDR1 and CDR2 sequences are ENHRY and SYGVKD. The CDR3 contains 13 residues. The V and J ends lost 6 bases and 3 bases respectively, with 11 bases between them. CDR3 amino acids: CAISQRGDTEAFF. The CDR3, as DNA: TGTGCCATCAGCCAGAGGGGGGACACTGAAGCTTTCTTT.

This clonotype was seen at least ten times. The chain joins TRBV4-1 to TRBJ1-5; D gene unclear. Germline V CDR1 and CDR2: MGHRA, YSYEKL. The CDR3 is made up of 18 amino acids. Between the trimmed V and J ends, which lost 2 bases and 8 bases, there was a span of 25 bases. In nucleotides, the CDR3 is TGCGCCAGCAGCCAAAGTATTGAAGTGAAGATTAAGGGTGAGCCCCAGCATTTT. Protein sequence: CASSQSIEVKIKGEPQHF.

The sample holds many counts of this clonotype. This chain joins TRBV13 and TRBJ1-1; 8 nucleotides agree with TRBD1. The CDR3 covers 14 residues. The V gene's germline CDR1 is PRHDT and CDR2 FYEKMQ (reference sequence). V was clipped by 0 bases and J by 4 bases; unmatched bases: 1. CDR3 DNA: TGTGCCAGCAGCTTAGGGACAGGGGTCACTGAAGCTTTCTTT. This translates into CASSLGTGVTEAFF.

This clonotype was counted only a few times. This rearrangement joins TRBV10-3 to TRBJ2-2; no clear D. Per germline, CDR1 ENHRY and CDR2 SYGVKD. V lost 4 bases and J 6 bases, leaving 24 bases between the germline ends. The CDR3 length is 18 residues. The CDR3 region is CAISVRAPQRIIAGELFF. The CDR3 DNA reads TGTGCCATCAGTGTCCGAGCCCCCCAGAGGATAATAGCCGGGGAGCTGTTTTTT.

V and J are TRBV21-1 and TRBJ2-1; the DNA was not compared with TRBD2, the D call given in the table. TRBV21-1 is a listed pseudogene. The CDR3 loop spans 18 amino acids. The CDR3 sequence: CASSPTSGGPLSYNEQFF. CDR3 coding DNA: TGTGCCAGCAGCCCGACTAGCGGGGGGCCGCTTTCCTACAATGAGCAGTTCTTC.

This clonotype has a count of ten or more. This chain's CDR3 is CASFAGGSGNTIYF. DNA of the CDR3: TGTGCCAGCTTCGCAGGGGGCTCTGGAAACACCATATATTTT. This sequence joins TRBV6-5 and TRBJ1-3; 7 bases are a match to TRBD1. V lost 8 bases to trimming and J lost 0 bases; unmatched junction nucleotides: 4. The CDR3 covers 14 residues. Germline CDR1 is MNHEY and CDR2 is SVGAGI.